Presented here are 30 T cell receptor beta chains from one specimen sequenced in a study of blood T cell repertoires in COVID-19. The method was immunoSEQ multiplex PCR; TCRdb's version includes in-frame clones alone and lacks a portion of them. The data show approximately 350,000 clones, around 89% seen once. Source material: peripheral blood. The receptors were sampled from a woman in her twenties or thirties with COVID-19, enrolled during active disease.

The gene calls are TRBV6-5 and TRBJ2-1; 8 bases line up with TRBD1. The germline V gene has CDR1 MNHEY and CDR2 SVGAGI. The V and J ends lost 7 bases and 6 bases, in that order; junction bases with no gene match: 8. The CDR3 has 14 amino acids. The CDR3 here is CASKRQGKLNEQFF. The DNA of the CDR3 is TGTGCCAGCAAAAGACAGGGGAAGCTCAATGAGCAGTTCTTC.

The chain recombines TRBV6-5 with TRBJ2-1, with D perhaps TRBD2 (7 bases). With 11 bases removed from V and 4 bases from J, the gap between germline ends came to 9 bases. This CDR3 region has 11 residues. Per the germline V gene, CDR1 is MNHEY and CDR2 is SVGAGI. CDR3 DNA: TGTGCCGGGGGGGCGTACAATGAGCAGTTCTTC. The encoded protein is CAGGAYNEQFF.

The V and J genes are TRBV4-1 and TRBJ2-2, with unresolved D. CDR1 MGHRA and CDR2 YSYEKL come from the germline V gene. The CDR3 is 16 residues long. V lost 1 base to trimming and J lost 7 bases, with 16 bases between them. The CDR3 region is CASSQVDAATGGELFF. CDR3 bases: TGCGCCAGCAGCCAAGTCGACGCGGCTACCGGCGGGGAGCTGTTTTTT.

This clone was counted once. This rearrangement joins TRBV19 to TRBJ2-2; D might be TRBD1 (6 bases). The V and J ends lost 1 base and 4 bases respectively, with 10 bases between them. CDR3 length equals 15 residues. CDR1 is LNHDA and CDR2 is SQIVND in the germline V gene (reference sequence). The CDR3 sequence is CASSIVTGTTGELFF. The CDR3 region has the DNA TGTGCCAGTAGTATAGTGACAGGTACCACCGGGGAGCTGTTTTTT. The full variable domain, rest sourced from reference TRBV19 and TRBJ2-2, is DGGITQSPKYLFRKEGQNVTLSCEQNLNHDAMYWYRQDPGQGLRLIYYSQIVNDFQKGDIAEGYSVSREKKESFPLTVTSAQKNPTAFYLCASSIVTGTTGELFFGEGSRLTVL.

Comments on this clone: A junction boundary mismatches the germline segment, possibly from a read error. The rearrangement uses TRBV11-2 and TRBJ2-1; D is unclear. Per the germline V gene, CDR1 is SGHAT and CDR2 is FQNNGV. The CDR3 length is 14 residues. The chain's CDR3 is CASSLDYSHNEQFF. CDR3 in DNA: TGTGCCAGCAGCTTAGATTACTCCCACAATGAGCAGTTCTTC.

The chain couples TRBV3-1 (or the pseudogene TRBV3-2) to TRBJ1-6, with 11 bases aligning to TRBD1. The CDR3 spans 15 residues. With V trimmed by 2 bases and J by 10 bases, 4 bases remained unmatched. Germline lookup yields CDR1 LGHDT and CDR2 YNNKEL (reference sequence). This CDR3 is CASSQPGQGESPLHF. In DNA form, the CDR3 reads TGTGCCAGCAGCCAACCGGGACAGGGGGAATCACCCCTCCACTTT.

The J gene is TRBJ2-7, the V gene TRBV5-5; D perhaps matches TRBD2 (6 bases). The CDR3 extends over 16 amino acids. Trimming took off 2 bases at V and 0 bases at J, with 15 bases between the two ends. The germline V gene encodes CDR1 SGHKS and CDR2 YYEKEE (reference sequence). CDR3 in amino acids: CASSLWGGDSSYEQYF. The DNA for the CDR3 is TGTGCCAGCAGCTTATGGGGCGGGGACTCCTCCTACGAGCAGTACTTC. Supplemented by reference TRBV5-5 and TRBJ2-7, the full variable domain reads DAGVTQSPTHLIKTRGQQVTLRCSPISGHKSVSWYQQVLGQGPQFIFQYYEKEERGRGNFPDRFSARQFPNYSSELNVNALLLGDSALYLCASSLWGGDSSYEQYFGPGTRLTVT.

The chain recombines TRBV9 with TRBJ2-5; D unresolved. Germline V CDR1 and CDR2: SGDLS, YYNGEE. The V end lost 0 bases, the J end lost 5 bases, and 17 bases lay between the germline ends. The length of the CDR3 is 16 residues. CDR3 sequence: CASSVGGRDFGETQYF. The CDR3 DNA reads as TGTGCCAGCAGCGTAGGTGGCAGAGACTTCGGGGAGACCCAGTACTTC.

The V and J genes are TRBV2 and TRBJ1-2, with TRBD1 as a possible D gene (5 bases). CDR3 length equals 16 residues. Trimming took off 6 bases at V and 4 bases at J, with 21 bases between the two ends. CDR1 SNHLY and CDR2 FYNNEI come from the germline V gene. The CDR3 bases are TGTGCCAGCAGGGAAAGGGGCGGAGGGGAGCGCTATGGCTACACCTTC. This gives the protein CASRERGGGERYGYTF.

CDR3 residues: CASKVQGMDEKLFF. The CDR3 DNA sequence: TGTGCCAGCAAAGTACAGGGAATGGATGAAAAACTGTTTTTT. The V gene is TRBV7-2, the J gene TRBJ1-4; D might be TRBD1 (6 bases). The CDR3 loop spans 14 amino acids. V was trimmed by 7 bases and J by 6 bases, leaving 15 bases between them. CDR1 SGHTA and CDR2 FQGNSA come from the germline V gene.

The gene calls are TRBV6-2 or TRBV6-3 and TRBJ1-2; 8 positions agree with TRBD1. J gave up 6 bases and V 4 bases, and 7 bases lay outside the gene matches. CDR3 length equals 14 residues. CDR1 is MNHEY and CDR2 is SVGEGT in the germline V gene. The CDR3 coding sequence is TGTGCCAGCAGTTCTCCAGGGGGCGAGGATGGCTACACCTTC. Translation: CASSSPGGEDGYTF.

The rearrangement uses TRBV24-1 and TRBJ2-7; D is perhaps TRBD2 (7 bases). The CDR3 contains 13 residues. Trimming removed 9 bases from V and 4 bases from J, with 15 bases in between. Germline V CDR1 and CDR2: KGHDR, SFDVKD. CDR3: CATSGGAPYEQYV. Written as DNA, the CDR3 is TGTGCCACCTCTGGGGGGGCCCCTTACGAGCAGTACGTC.

The CDR3 spells CASSPRTENTEAFF. For the CDR3, the DNA is TGTGCCAGCAGCCCTCGGACTGAGAACACTGAAGCTTTCTTT. The rearrangement uses TRBV11-2 and TRBJ1-1; D unresolved. Trimming shortened V by 5 bases and J by 1 base, and 11 bases separated the two germline ends. Germline CDR1 is SGHAT and CDR2 is FQNNGV. The CDR3 has 14 amino acids.

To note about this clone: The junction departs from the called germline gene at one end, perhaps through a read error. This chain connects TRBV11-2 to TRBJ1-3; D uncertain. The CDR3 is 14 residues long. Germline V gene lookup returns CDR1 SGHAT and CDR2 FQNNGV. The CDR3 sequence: CVSSLDVSGNTIYF. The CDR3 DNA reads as TGTGTCAGCAGCTTAGACGTCTCTGGAAACACCATATATTTT.

The CDR3 sequence: CASSDSGTNEKLFF. As DNA, the CDR3 is TGTGCCAGCAGCGACAGCGGGACTAATGAAAAACTGTTTTTT. The chain recombines TRBV6-5 with TRBJ1-4, with a weak D call TRBD1 (5 bases). The germline V and J ends were trimmed by 6 bases and 2 bases, with 10 bases remaining between them. CDR1 is MNHEY, CDR2 SVGAGI, per germline. The CDR3 is 14 residues long.

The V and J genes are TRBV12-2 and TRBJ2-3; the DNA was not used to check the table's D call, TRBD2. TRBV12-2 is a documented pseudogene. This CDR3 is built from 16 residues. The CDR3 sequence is CASRLLTSGGLDTQYF. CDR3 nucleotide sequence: TGTGCAAGTCGCTTACTCACTAGCGGGGGGTTAGATACGCAGTATTTT.

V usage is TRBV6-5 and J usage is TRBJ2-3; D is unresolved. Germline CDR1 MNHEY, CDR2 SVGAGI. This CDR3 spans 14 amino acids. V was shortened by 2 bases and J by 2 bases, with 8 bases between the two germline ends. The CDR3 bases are TGTGCCAGCAGTTACAGCTACCCCACAGATACGCAGTATTTT. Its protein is CASSYSYPTDTQYF.

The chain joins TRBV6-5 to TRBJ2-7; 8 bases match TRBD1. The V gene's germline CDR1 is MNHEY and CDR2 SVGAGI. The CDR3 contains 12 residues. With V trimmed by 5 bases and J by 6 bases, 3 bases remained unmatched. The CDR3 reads CASSRQGLEQYF. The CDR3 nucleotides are TGTGCCAGCAGTCGACAGGGGCTCGAGCAGTACTTC.

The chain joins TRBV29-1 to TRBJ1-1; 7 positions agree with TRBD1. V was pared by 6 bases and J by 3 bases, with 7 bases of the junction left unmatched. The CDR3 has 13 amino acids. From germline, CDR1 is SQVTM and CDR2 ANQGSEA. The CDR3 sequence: CSVADREDTEAFF. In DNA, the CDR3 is TGCAGCGTCGCCGACAGGGAGGACACTGAAGCTTTCTTT.

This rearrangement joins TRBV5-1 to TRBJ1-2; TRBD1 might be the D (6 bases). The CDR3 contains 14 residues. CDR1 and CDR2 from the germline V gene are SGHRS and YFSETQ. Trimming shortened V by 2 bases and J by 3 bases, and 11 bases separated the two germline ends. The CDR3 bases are TGCGCCAGCAGCTTCACAGGGAGTGACTATGGCTACACCTTC. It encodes CASSFTGSDYGYTF.

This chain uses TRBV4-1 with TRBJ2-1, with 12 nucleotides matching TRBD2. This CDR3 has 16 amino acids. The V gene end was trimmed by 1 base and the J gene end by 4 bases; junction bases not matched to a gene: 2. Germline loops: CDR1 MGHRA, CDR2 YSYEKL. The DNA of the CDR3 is TGCGCCAGCAGCCAAGTCCTAGCGGGGGGGTACAATGAGCAGTTCTTC. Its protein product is CASSQVLAGGYNEQFF.

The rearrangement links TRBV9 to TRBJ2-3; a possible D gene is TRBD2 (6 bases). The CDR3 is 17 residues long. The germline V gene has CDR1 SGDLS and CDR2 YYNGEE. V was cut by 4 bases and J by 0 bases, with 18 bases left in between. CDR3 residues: CASSFSPAGSSTDTQYF. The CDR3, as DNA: TGTGCCAGCAGCTTCTCCCCGGCGGGGTCTAGCACAGATACGCAGTATTTT.

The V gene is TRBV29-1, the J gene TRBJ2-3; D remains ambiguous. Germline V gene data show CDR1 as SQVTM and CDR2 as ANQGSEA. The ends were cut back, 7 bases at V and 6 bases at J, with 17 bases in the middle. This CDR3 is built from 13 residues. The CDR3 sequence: CSANPGDLDTQYF. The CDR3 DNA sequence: TGCAGCGCCAACCCCGGAGATTTGGATACGCAGTATTTT.

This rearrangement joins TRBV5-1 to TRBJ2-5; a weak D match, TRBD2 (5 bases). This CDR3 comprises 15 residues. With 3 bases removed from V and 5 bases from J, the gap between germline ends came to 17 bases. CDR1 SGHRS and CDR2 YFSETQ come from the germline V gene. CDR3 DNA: TGCGCCAGCAGCTGGTTACTAGTTCGTGGGGAGACCCAGTACTTC. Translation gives CASSWLLVRGETQYF.

The CDR3 sequence is CSASMADLTQYF. The CDR3 coding sequence is TGCAGTGCTAGTATGGCGGATCTTACCCAGTACTTC. This rearrangement joins TRBV20-1 to TRBJ2-5, with D uncertain. Germline CDR1 DFQATT, CDR2 SNEGSKA (reference sequence). The V end was cut by 3 bases, the J end by 8 bases, with 13 bases between. The CDR3 totals 12 residues.

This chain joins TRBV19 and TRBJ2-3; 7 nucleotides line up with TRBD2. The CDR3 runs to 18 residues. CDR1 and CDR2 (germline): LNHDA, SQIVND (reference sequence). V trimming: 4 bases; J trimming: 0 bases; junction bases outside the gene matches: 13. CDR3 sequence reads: CASSTNPNGGESTDTQYF. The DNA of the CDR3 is TGTGCCAGTAGTACTAACCCGAATGGGGGGGAGAGCACAGATACGCAGTATTTT.

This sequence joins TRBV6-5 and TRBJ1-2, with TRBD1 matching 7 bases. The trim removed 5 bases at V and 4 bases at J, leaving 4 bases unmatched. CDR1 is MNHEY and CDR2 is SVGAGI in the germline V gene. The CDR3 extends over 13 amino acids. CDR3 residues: CASSKQGTYGYTF. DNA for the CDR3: TGTGCCAGCAGTAAACAGGGGACCTATGGCTACACCTTC.

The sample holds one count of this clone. The CDR3 coding sequence is TGTGCCAGCAGCCAGAGGACTAGCGGACATCAAGAGACCCAGTACTTC. Protein sequence: CASSQRTSGHQETQYF. The gene calls are TRBV3-1 (or the pseudogene TRBV3-2) and TRBJ2-5, with 10 bases fitting TRBD2. The ends lost 3 bases at V and 2 bases at J; junction bases unmatched: 6. This CDR3 is built from 16 residues. The germline V gene encodes CDR1 LGHDT and CDR2 YNNKEL (reference sequence).

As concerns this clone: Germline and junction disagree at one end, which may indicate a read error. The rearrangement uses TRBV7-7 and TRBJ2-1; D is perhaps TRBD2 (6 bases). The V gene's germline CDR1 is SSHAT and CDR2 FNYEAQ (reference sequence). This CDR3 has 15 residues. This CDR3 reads CASSLGGESYNEQFF. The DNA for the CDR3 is TGTGCTAGCAGCTTAGGCGGGGAATCCTACAATGAGCAGTTCTTC.

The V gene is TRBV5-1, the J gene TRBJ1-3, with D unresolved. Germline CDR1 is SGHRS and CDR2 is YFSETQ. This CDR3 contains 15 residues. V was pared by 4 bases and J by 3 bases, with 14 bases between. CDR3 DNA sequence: TGCGCCAGCAGCCCGCAGCCCGGGAATGGAAACACCATATATTTT. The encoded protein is CASSPQPGNGNTIYF.